This T cell receptor (beta chain) was profiled in a study of control samples from healthy donors and cancer patients. TCRdb's table, derived via immunoSEQ multiplex PCR, lists solely in-frame clones and lacks some. The table shows 130,000 or so clones, with more than 70% occurring only once. Sequences were obtained from blood. The clonotype was recovered from a man aged 50-59 years in good health.

The CDR3 DNA sequence: TGTGCCAGCACCAGGAGTAACTATGGCTACACCTTC. Translation: CASTRSNYGYTF. The gene calls are TRBV12-3 or TRBV12-4 and TRBJ1-2; D is ambiguous. The CDR3 consists of 12 residues. V lost 7 bases to trimming and J lost 1 base, with 7 bases between them.